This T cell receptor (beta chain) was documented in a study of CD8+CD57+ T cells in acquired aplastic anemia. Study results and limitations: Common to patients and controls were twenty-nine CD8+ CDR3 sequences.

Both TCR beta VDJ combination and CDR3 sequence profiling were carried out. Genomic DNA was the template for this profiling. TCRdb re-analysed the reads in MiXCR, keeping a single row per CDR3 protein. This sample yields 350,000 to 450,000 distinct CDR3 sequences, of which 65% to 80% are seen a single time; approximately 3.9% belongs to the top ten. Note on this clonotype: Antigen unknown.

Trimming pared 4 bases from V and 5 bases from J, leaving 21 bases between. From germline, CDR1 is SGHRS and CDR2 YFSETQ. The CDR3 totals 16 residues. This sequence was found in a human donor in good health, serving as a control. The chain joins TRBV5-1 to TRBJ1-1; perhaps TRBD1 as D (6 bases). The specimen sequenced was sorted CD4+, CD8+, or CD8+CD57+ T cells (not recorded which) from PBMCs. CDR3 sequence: CASSAVGRGASTEAFF. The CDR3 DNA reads TGCGCCAGCAGCGCCGTTGGCAGGGGCGCATCTACTGAAGCTTTCTTT.